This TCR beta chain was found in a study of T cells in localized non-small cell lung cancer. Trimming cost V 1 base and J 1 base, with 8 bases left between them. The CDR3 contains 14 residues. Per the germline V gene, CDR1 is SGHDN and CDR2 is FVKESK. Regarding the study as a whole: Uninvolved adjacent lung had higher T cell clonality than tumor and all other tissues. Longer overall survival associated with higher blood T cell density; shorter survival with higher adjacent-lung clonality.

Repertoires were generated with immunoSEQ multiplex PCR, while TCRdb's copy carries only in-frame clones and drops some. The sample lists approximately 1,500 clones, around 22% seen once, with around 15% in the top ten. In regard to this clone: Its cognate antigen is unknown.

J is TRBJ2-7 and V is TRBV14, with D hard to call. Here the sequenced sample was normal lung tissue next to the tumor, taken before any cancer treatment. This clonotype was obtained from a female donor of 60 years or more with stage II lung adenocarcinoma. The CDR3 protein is CASSQVGSSYEQYF. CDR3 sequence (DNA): TGTGCCAGCAGCCAAGTTGGCAGTTCCTACGAGCAGTACTTC.